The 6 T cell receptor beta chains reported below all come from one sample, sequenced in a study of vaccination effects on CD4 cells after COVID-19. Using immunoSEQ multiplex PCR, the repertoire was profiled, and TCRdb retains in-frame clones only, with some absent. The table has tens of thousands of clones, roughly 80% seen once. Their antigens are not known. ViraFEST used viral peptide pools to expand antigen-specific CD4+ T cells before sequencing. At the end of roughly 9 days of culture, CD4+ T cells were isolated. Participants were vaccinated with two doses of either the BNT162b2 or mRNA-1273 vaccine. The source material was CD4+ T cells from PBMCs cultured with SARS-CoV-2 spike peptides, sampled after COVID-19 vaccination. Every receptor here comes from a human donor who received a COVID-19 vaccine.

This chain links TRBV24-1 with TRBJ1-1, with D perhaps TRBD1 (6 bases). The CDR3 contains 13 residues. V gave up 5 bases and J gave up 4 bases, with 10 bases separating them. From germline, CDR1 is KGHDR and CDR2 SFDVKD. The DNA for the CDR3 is TGTGCCACCAGTGTCAAGGGGGGCACTGAAGCTTTCTTT. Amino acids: CATSVKGGTEAFF.

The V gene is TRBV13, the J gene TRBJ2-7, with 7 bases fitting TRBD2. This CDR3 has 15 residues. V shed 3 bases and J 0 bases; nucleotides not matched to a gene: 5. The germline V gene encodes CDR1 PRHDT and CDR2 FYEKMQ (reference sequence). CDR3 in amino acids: CASSLGGSYSYEQYF. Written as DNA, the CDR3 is TGTGCCAGCAGCTTGGGGGGGTCGTACTCCTACGAGCAGTACTTC.

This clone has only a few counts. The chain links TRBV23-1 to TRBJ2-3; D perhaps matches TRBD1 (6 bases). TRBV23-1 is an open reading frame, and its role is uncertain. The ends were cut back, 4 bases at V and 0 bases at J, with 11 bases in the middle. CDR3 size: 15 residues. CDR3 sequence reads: CASSPLQGSTDTQYF. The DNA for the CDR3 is TGCGCCAGCAGTCCTTTACAGGGTAGCACAGATACGCAGTATTTT.

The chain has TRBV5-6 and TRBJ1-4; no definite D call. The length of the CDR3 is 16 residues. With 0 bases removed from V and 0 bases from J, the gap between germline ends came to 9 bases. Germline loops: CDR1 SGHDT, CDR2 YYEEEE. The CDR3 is CASSLEVDSTNEKLFF. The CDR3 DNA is TGTGCCAGCAGCTTGGAGGTAGATTCAACTAATGAAAAACTGTTTTTT.

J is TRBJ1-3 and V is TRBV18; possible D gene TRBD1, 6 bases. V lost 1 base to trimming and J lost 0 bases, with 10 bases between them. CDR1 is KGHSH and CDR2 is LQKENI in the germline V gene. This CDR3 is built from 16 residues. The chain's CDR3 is CASSPLADSSGNTIYF. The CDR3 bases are TGTGCCAGCTCACCACTTGCGGACAGCTCTGGAAACACCATATATTTT.

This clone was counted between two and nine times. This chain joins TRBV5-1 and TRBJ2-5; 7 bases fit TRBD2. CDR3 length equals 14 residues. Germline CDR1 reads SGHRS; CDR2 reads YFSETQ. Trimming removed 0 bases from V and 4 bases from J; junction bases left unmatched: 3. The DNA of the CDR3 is TGCGCCAGCAGCTTGGGACTAGCTAGAGAGACCCAGTACTTC. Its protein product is CASSLGLARETQYF. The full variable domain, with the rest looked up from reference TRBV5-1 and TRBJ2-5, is KAGVTQTPRYLIKTRGQQVTLSCSPISGHRSVSWYQQTPGQGLQFLFEYFSETQRNKGNFPGRFSGRQFSNSRSEMNVSTLELGDSALYLCASSLGLARETQYFGPGTRLLVL.